These 15 T cell receptor beta chains originate from one sample sequenced in a study of T cell repertoires in cytomegalovirus infection. TCRdb fed the reads into MiXCR, producing one record per CDR3 protein. Of more than 45,000 distinct CDR3 sequences listed, 25% to 40% are singletons. These receptors are not linked to any known antigen. Sequenced input: PBMCs, sequenced either directly or after in vitro stimulation (not recorded which). These receptors all stem from a human donor in good health (CMV status not recorded). Some clones in this sample may be carry-over from other donors' samples.

The chain couples TRBV2 to TRBJ2-3; 7 nucleotides match TRBD2. The ends lost 9 bases at V and 1 base at J; junction bases unmatched: 4. CDR3 size: 13 residues. Germline V gene data show CDR1 as SNHLY and CDR2 as FYNNEI. Here the CDR3 reads CASGTTRTDTQYF. The CDR3 DNA follows: TGTGCCAGTGGGACTACTCGCACAGATACGCAGTATTTT.

The chain employs TRBV5-4 and TRBJ2-1, with 9 bases identical to TRBD2. V trimming: 3 bases; J trimming: 5 bases; junction bases outside the gene matches: 6. CDR1 SGHNT and CDR2 YYREEE come from the germline V gene (reference sequence). This CDR3 contains 15 residues. The CDR3 DNA is TGTGCCAGCAGCTGGGGTAGCGGGAGACACAATGAGCAGTTCTTC. Amino acids: CASSWGSGRHNEQFF.

The chain links TRBV12-3 or TRBV12-4 to TRBJ2-1; tentatively, D is TRBD1 (5 bases). Trimming left V 7 bases short and J 9 bases short, with 16 bases between. CDR3 size: 13 residues. The CDR3 is CASILGPTGEQFF. The DNA for the CDR3 is TGTGCCAGCATCCTGGGGCCCACGGGTGAGCAGTTCTTC.

V usage is TRBV6-1 and J usage is TRBJ2-3; D unresolved. The CDR3 has 15 residues. The V gene's germline CDR1 is MNHNS and CDR2 SASEGT. Trimming removed 8 bases at V and 2 bases at J, with 17 bases between. The CDR3 coding sequence is TGTGCCAGCGCTGCTCAGGCCTTCACCACAGATACGCAGTATTTT. Amino acid sequence: CASAAQAFTTDTQYF.

This clonotype was detected only a few times. The chain uses TRBV7-9 and TRBJ2-7, with 11 bases matching TRBD1. This CDR3 spans 12 amino acids. V dropped 11 bases and J dropped 2; count of bases not matched to a gene: 2. The germline V gene has CDR1 SEHNR and CDR2 FQNEAQ (reference sequence). CDR3 nucleotide sequence: TGTGCCGGGGGACAGGGGGCCTACGAGCAGTACTTC. It codes for CAGGQGAYEQYF. Full variable domain (outside the CDR3, taken from reference TRBV7-9 and TRBJ2-7): DTGVSQNPRHKITKRGQNVTFRCDPISEHNRLYWYRQTLGQGPEFLTYFQNEAQLEKSRLLSDRFSAERPKGSFSTLEIQRTEQGDSAMYLCAGGQGAYEQYFGPGTRLTVT.

This clonotype was observed a handful of times. This sequence joins TRBV7-9 and TRBJ2-1, with 13 bases lining up with TRBD2. The CDR3 runs 16 residues. V was clipped by 4 bases and J by 6 bases; unmatched bases: 6. In germline, CDR1 is SEHNR, CDR2 FQNEAQ (reference sequence). The CDR3 coding sequence is TGTGCCAGCAGCTCCGGACTAGCGGGAGTCATCAATGAGCAGTTCTTC. Its translation is CASSSGLAGVINEQFF.

This clonotype has only a few counts. The V call is TRBV28, the J call TRBJ2-3; TRBD2 matches at 7 bases. Germline-derived CDR1 and CDR2 are MDHEN and SYDVKM. The ends lost 5 bases at V and 0 bases at J; junction bases unmatched: 20. The CDR3 spans 20 residues. CDR3 sequence (DNA): TGTGCCAGCAGTCGCCACCTTGGACGGGGAGGGCCCGAAAGCACAGATACGCAGTATTTT. It translates to CASSRHLGRGGPESTDTQYF.

V is TRBV24-1 and J is TRBJ2-5; a possible D gene is TRBD2 (6 bases). The length of the CDR3 is 12 residues. Trimming left V 10 bases short and J 1 base short, with 9 bases between. The germline gives CDR1 KGHDR, CDR2 SFDVKD. The CDR3 sequence: CATRDFQETQYF. Written as DNA, the CDR3 is TGTGCCACAAGGGACTTCCAAGAGACCCAGTACTTC.

The CDR3 coding sequence is TGTGCCAGCAGCTCCCAGGGACTAGCGGGAGTTAATGAGCAGTTCTTC. This sequence encodes CASSSQGLAGVNEQFF. The chain couples TRBV7-2 to TRBJ2-1; TRBD2 matches at 14 bases. Germline loops: CDR1 SGHTA, CDR2 FQGNSA. The CDR3 totals 16 residues. J lost 7 bases, V lost 4 bases, and 6 bases had no gene match.

This clonotype was found a few times. The chain links TRBV11-2 to TRBJ2-1; tentative D call: TRBD2 (6 bases). Trimming took off 1 base at V and 7 bases at J, with 14 bases between the two ends. This CDR3 spans 15 amino acids. The germline gives CDR1 SGHAT, CDR2 FQNNGV. The CDR3: CASSLVATSRNEQFF. The CDR3 DNA is TGTGCCAGCAGCTTAGTTGCGACTAGTCGGAATGAGCAGTTCTTC. Based on the CDR3 plus reference TRBV11-2 and TRBJ2-1, the full variable domain is EAGVAQSPRYKIIEKRQSVAFWCNPISGHATLYWYQQILGQGPKLLIQFQNNGVVDDSQLPKDRFSAERLKGVDSTLKIQPAKLEDSAVYLCASSLVATSRNEQFFGPGTRLTVL.

This clonotype was found many times. The J gene is TRBJ1-2, the V gene TRBV15, with TRBD1 matching over 7 bases. With 4 bases clipped from V and 4 bases from J, the junction kept 6 bases outside the gene matches. This CDR3 is built from 14 residues. The germline V gene has CDR1 LNHNV and CDR2 YYDKDF (reference sequence). The CDR3 is CATSIRQGTYGYTF. The DNA for the CDR3 is TGTGCCACCAGCATCCGACAGGGCACCTATGGCTACACCTTC.

This chain connects TRBV6-2 or TRBV6-3 to TRBJ2-1; the match to TRBD2 covers 9 bases. Germline V gene sequence: CDR1 MNHEY, CDR2 SVGEGT. The CDR3 has 16 amino acids. V shed 2 bases, J shed 4 bases, and the junction held 6 bases outside the gene matches. The CDR3 nucleotides read TGTGCCAGCAGTTACAGGGCTAGCGGGATATACAATGAGCAGTTCTTC. Amino acid sequence: CASSYRASGIYNEQFF.

This clonotype was picked up a small number of times. The chain has TRBV12-3 or TRBV12-4 and TRBJ1-2; the match to TRBD1 covers 10 bases. This CDR3 contains 15 residues. Unmatched junction bases numbered 3, after V lost 4 bases and J lost 1 base. Here the CDR3 reads CASSYGTGVNYGYTF. Here the CDR3 DNA reads TGTGCCAGCAGTTACGGGACAGGGGTTAACTATGGCTACACCTTC.

This rearrangement joins TRBV12-3 or TRBV12-4 to TRBJ2-7, with D possibly being TRBD1 (5 bases). The CDR3 totals 15 residues. V was pared by 3 bases and J by 0 bases, with 12 bases between. The CDR3 DNA reads as TGTGCCAGCAGTTTCCAGGGCGCCACCTCCTACGAGCAGTACTTC. It codes for CASSFQGATSYEQYF.

The chain recombines TRBV6-1 with TRBJ2-7; the D is unclear. V was cut by 3 bases and J by 2 bases, with 11 bases left in between. CDR1 MNHNS and CDR2 SASEGT come from the germline V gene. CDR3 length equals 14 residues. In DNA, the CDR3 is TGTGCCAGCAGTGAGGGTGGGAATCCCTACGAGCAGTACTTC. Translating it yields CASSEGGNPYEQYF.